Each of the 6 T cell receptor beta chains below was sequenced from the same sample in a study of blood T cell repertoires in COVID-19. Profiled with immunoSEQ multiplex PCR; TCRdb holds only in-frame clones, not every one. This table has 110,000 to 150,000 clones, under 90% appearing once. The sample consisted of PBMCs or T cells enriched from blood (not recorded which). The receptors were gathered from a woman in her late teens or twenties who had been exposed to COVID-19.

The J gene is TRBJ2-3, the V gene TRBV30, with D unclear. Germline V gene sequence: CDR1 GTSNPN, CDR2 SVGIG (reference sequence). The CDR3 length is 14 residues. V lost 3 bases, J lost 2 bases, and 12 bases lay in between. In nucleotides, the CDR3 is TGTGCCTGGAGGAAGGTTACTACCACAGATACGCAGTATTTT. It is translated as CAWRKVTTTDTQYF.

This chain joins TRBV28 and TRBJ2-3; 9 nucleotides line up with TRBD1. The CDR3 is 16 residues long. CDR1 MDHEN and CDR2 SYDVKM come from the germline V gene. V was clipped by 6 bases and J by 3 bases; unmatched bases: 10. The CDR3 loop reads CASRGNRGHATDTQYF. DNA for the CDR3: TGTGCCAGCAGGGGTAACAGGGGGCATGCGACAGATACGCAGTATTTT.

The chain uses TRBV24-1 and TRBJ1-5; 8 bases align to TRBD1. V lost 4 bases and J lost 1; bases outside the gene matches: 14. The CDR3 loop spans 19 amino acids. Germline loops: CDR1 KGHDR, CDR2 SFDVKD. CDR3 sequence reads: CATSDHPGQDLGSNQPQHF. The CDR3 DNA is TGTGCCACCAGTGACCACCCGGGACAGGACTTAGGGAGCAATCAGCCCCAGCATTTT.

This chain uses TRBV25-1 with TRBJ1-2; no clear D gene. The germline gives CDR1 MGHDK, CDR2 SYGVNS. The V gene lost 1 base and the J gene lost 6 bases, with 9 bases spanning the gap. The CDR3 is 13 amino acids. The CDR3 region is CASSESWGDGYTF. In DNA, the CDR3 is TGTGCCAGCAGTGAATCCTGGGGAGATGGCTACACCTTC.

The gene calls are TRBV20-1 and TRBJ2-1; 12 bases are a match to TRBD2. The J segment lost 2 bases and the V segment lost 3 bases, leaving 2 bases of the junction unmatched. This CDR3 comprises 15 residues. Germline V lookup: CDR1 DFQATT, CDR2 SNEGSKA (reference sequence). Written as DNA, the CDR3 is TGCAGTGCTAGTCTAGCGGGAGGGCCCTACAATGAGCAGTTCTTC. It yields the protein CSASLAGGPYNEQFF.

This chain uses TRBV19 with TRBJ1-5, with TRBD1 matching 11 bases. V shed 7 bases, J shed 7 bases, and the junction held 12 bases outside the gene matches. Germline V gene lookup returns CDR1 LNHDA and CDR2 SQIVND (reference sequence). CDR3 size: 16 residues. CDR3 coding DNA: TGTGCCAGTACCCTAGAGGACAGGGGGCATCAGCAGCCCCAGCATTTT. Encoded protein: CASTLEDRGHQQPQHF.